Listed below are T cell receptor beta chains from one sample, sequenced in a study of T cell repertoires in cytomegalovirus infection. Their cognate antigens are unknown. TCRdb reanalysed the reads using MiXCR and keeps one entry per CDR3 protein. The table has about 340,000 distinct CDR3 sequences, almost 30% seen once; the top ten hold 15% to 25%. The specimen comprised cultured PBMCs, sampled from culture after CMV antigen stimulation. The receptors here all came from a human donor in good health (CMV status not recorded). Some clones in this sample may be carry-over from other donors' samples. The CDR3 runs from the conserved cysteine through the conserved F or W. The order of the fields is J gene, D gene, V gene, clone size, CDR3 DNA, CDR3 protein. The D gene is left open where the match is weak. Only some rows state a clone size, as once, few, many or a class for expanded clones.

j_gene: TRBJ1-5; d_gene: TRBD1; v_gene: TRBV19; abundance: NA; CDR3nt: TGTGCCAGTAGTCCGACAGGGTTGAAAAATCAGCCCCAGCATTTT; CDR3aa: CASSPTGLKNQPQHF
j_gene: TRBJ2-1; d_gene: NA; v_gene: TRBV7-9; abundance: NA; CDR3nt: TGTGCCAGCAGCTTAGGATTTGAAGGGAGCTCCTACAATGAGCAGTTCTTC; CDR3aa: CASSLGFEGSSYNEQFF
j_gene: TRBJ2-6; d_gene: TRBD1; v_gene: TRBV7-2; abundance: NA; CDR3nt: TGTGCCAGCAGCTCCAGGACAGGAGAGAACGTCCTGACTTTC; CDR3aa: CASSSRTGENVLTF
j_gene: TRBJ2-2; d_gene: NA; v_gene: TRBV24-1; abundance: NA; CDR3nt: TGTGCCACCAGTGATCCCACTAACGCATCCGGGGAGCTGTTTTTT; CDR3aa: CATSDPTNASGELFF
j_gene: TRBJ1-1; d_gene: NA; v_gene: TRBV5-6; abundance: NA; CDR3nt: TGTGCCAGCAGCTTGAGTACTCTTCAGGGGTTTGGTACTGAAGCTTTCTTT; CDR3aa: CASSLSTLQGFGTEAFF
j_gene: TRBJ1-1; d_gene: NA; v_gene: TRBV6-8; abundance: NA; CDR3nt: TGTGCCAGCAGTTACCGACAGGAGAACACTGAAGCTTTCTTT; CDR3aa: CASSYRQENTEAFF
j_gene: TRBJ2-2; d_gene: TRBD1; v_gene: TRBV2; abundance: few; CDR3nt: TGTGCCAGCAGCCCCGGACAGGGGGCCGGACCAGGGGAGCTGTTTTTT; CDR3aa: CASSPGQGAGPGELFF
j_gene: TRBJ1-1; d_gene: TRBD1; v_gene: TRBV4-1; abundance: many; CDR3nt: TGCGCCAGCAGCCAAGATTGGGACAGGAGGACTGAAGCTTTCTTT; CDR3aa: CASSQDWDRRTEAFF
j_gene: TRBJ2-7; d_gene: TRBD1; v_gene: TRBV7-8; abundance: NA; CDR3nt: TGTGCCAGCAGCTACGAAGGGACAGGGACGGACGAGCAGTACTTC; CDR3aa: CASSYEGTGTDEQYF
j_gene: TRBJ2-5; d_gene: NA; v_gene: TRBV19; abundance: few; CDR3nt: TGTGCCAGTAGTATCATCCGCCGGGGGGCGAGAATGGAGACCCAGTACTTC; CDR3aa: CASSIIRRGARMETQYF
j_gene: TRBJ1-6; d_gene: NA; v_gene: TRBV4-2; abundance: NA; CDR3nt: TGTGCCAGCAGCCAAGATCAGAGGGCCTACGCTAATTCACCCCTCCACTTT; CDR3aa: CASSQDQRAYANSPLHF
j_gene: TRBJ1-2; d_gene: TRBD1; v_gene: TRBV6-5; abundance: NA; CDR3nt: TGTGCCAGCAGTACCCAAAGGACAGGGGCTACGAGTGGCTACACCTTC; CDR3aa: CASSTQRTGATSGYTF
j_gene: TRBJ2-2; d_gene: NA; v_gene: TRBV24-1; abundance: NA; CDR3nt: TGTGCCACCAGTGATTTGGTCACCGACGGGGAGCTGTTTTTT; CDR3aa: CATSDLVTDGELFF
j_gene: TRBJ1-1; d_gene: NA; v_gene: TRBV28; abundance: NA; CDR3nt: TGTGCCAGCAGCCCAAGGTATACTGAAGCTTTCTTT; CDR3aa: CASSPRYTEAFF
j_gene: TRBJ2-7; d_gene: TRBD1; v_gene: TRBV9; abundance: NA; CDR3nt: TGTGCCAGCAGCGAGGGACAGAGCGTCTACGAGCAGTACTTC; CDR3aa: CASSEGQSVYEQYF
j_gene: TRBJ1-5; d_gene: TRBD1; v_gene: TRBV20-1; abundance: NA; CDR3nt: TGCAGTGCTAGAGGCCAGGGGGCCAATCAGCCCCAGCATTTT; CDR3aa: CSARGQGANQPQHF
j_gene: TRBJ2-5; d_gene: TRBD2; v_gene: TRBV5-1; abundance: few; CDR3nt: TGCGCCAGCAGCTTGGTGCCTAGCGGGAGTTTGGCGACCCAGTACTTC; CDR3aa: CASSLVPSGSLATQYF